The clone carrying this T cell receptor (beta chain) was counted ten times or more. Its specificity is not known. The sorted Tregs were CD4+CD25+CD127-/low cells. Semi-nested PCR with Nested Universal Primer A followed constant-region reverse priming of full-length variable regions. MiXCR, run by TCRdb on the 5' RACE reads, gives a single entry per CDR3 protein. The sample gives tens of thousands of distinct CDR3 sequences, roughly a fifth of which show up once; just over 4% is in the top ten. CDR3 length equals 15 residues. V was trimmed by 0 bases and J by 5 bases, leaving 10 bases between them. Germline values: CDR1 MNHEY, CDR2 SVGAGI. Broader study findings: Greatest tumor Treg TCR overlap was with tumor naive CD4+ cells. Tumor memory CD4+ T cell TCR gene usage was found to cluster with blood and lymph node memory CD4+ cells and with lymph node naive CD4+ cells. Larger-cohort validation covered only one TCR beta V-J rearrangement.

The chain uses TRBV6-5 and TRBJ2-2; D uncertain. Sequences were obtained from Tregs sorted from blood. The source is a female donor with breast cancer. CDR3 nucleotides: TGTGCCAGCAGTTACTCGAACGGGTTTACCGGGGAGCTGTTTTTT. This gives the protein CASSYSNGFTGELFF.